This T cell receptor beta chain was identified during a study of graft-versus-host responses after intestinal transplantation. Study as a whole: Multivisceral, liver-intestinal, or isolated intestinal transplants were performed in recipients. Recipients were all induced with anti-thymocyte globulin, then given tacrolimus and steroids for roughly 3 years. Study-wide results and caveats: Allografts from individuals with graft-donor T cell macrochimerism displayed high graft-versus-host to host-versus-graft clonal ratios.

The protocol was immunoSEQ multiplex PCR, while the TCRdb copy is restricted to in-frame clones and leaves out a portion. Of fewer than 95,000 clones listed, 85% to 95% were seen once; the top ten hold around 0.38%. Concerning this clone itself: Its antigen is as yet unknown.

V dropped 2 bases and J dropped 6 bases, with 13 bases sitting between them. This CDR3 has 14 amino acids. Germline loops: CDR1 MRHNA, CDR2 SNTAGT. The input for sequencing was unstimulated CD8+ T cells sorted from spleen or lymph node cells, taken before transplant. This TCR derives from a human donor who was the organ donor for an intestinal transplant. V gene TRBV6-4 combines with J gene TRBJ1-1; tentative D call: TRBD1 (6 bases). As DNA, the CDR3 is TGTGCCAGCAGTGACCACTTCAGGGGCGCTGAAGCTTTCTTT. Protein sequence: CASSDHFRGAEAFF.